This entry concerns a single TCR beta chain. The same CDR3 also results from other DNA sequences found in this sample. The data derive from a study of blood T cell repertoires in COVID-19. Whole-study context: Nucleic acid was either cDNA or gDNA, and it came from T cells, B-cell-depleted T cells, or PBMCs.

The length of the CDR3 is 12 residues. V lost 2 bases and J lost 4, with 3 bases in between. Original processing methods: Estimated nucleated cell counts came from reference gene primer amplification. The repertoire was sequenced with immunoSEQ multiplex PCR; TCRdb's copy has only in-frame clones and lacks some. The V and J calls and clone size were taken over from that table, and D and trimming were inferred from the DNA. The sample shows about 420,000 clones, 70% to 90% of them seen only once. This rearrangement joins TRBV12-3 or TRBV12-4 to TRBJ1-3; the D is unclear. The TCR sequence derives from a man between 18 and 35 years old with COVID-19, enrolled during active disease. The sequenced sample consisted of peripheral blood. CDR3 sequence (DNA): TGTGCCAGCAGTTTAACAGGAAACACCATATATTTT. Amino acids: CASSLTGNTIYF.